The 5 T cell receptor beta chains presented below share a single source sample, sequenced in a study of cytomegalovirus exposure and HLA in healthy donors. The PCR ran on 60 Vbeta and 13 Jbeta primers. Sequenced by immunoSEQ multiplex PCR; TCRdb stores in-frame clones only, minus some. In the table there are some 120,000 clones, 9% to 10% of which are singletons. What was sequenced was PBMCs. All receptors derive from a man in his thirties or forties in good health and CMV-seronegative.

The V gene is TRBV13, the J gene TRBJ2-3; TRBD2 matches 10 bases. There are 18 residues in the CDR3. V lost 4 bases and J lost 6; bases outside the gene matches: 16. The V gene's germline CDR1 is PRHDT and CDR2 FYEKMQ (reference sequence). The CDR3 spells CASSSQGAGGFFADTQYF. In DNA, the CDR3 is TGTGCCAGCAGCTCCCAGGGAGCGGGGGGGTTTTTTGCGGATACGCAGTATTTT.

The chain combines TRBV7-2 with TRBJ2-7, with unresolved D. The length of the CDR3 is 14 residues. V lost 5 bases to trimming and J lost 1 base, with 12 bases between them. The germline V gene encodes CDR1 SGHTA and CDR2 FQGNSA. The chain's CDR3 is CASSPEADSYEQYF. Here the CDR3 DNA reads TGTGCCAGCAGCCCCGAGGCAGATTCCTACGAGCAGTACTTC.

This clone was found a few times. This rearrangement joins TRBV18 to TRBJ2-7; 7 nucleotides align to TRBD1. The length of the CDR3 is 14 residues. Losses at the gene ends were 2 bases for V and 5 bases for J; bases not matched to a gene: 6. The germline V gene has CDR1 KGHSH and CDR2 LQKENI. Written as DNA, the CDR3 is TGTGCCAGCTCACCAAAAACAGGGGCCCACGAGCAGTACTTC. Amino acids: CASSPKTGAHEQYF.

Here the CDR3 DNA reads TGTGCCAGCAGTGAAGGGCTCAGGGGGCGTACCGGGGAGCTGTTTTTT. It translates to CASSEGLRGRTGELFF. The chain joins TRBV2 to TRBJ2-2, with TRBD1 matching 8 bases. Unmatched junction bases numbered 6, after V lost 1 base and J lost 5 bases. CDR1 and CDR2 (germline): SNHLY, FYNNEI. This CDR3 is 16 amino acids long.

J is TRBJ2-3 and V is TRBV12-5; D ambiguous. Germline assignment: CDR1 LGHNT and CDR2 FRNRAP. This CDR3 spans 14 amino acids. Trimming took off 1 base at V and 4 bases at J, with 9 bases between the two ends. The chain's CDR3 is CASGLAPVADTQYF. Written as DNA, the CDR3 is TGTGCTAGTGGTTTGGCCCCGGTAGCAGATACGCAGTATTTT.